These 8 T cell receptor beta chains share one sample of origin, sequenced in a study of cytomegalovirus exposure and HLA in healthy donors. Vbeta (60) and Jbeta (13) primers were used in the PCR. TCRdb's table, derived via immunoSEQ multiplex PCR, lists solely in-frame clones and lacks some. The sample lists about 89,000 clones, approximately 9% occurring once. The sequenced sample was PBMCs. These receptor sequences come from a man in his forties or fifties in good health and CMV-seropositive.

The V gene is TRBV9, the J gene TRBJ2-1; D perhaps matches TRBD2 (6 bases). V was trimmed by 0 bases and J by 6 bases, leaving 13 bases between them. The CDR3 runs 15 residues. The germline CDR1 and CDR2 sequences are SGDLS and YYNGEE. The CDR3 is CASSVGGETSNEQFF. The CDR3 region has the DNA TGTGCCAGCAGCGTAGGGGGGGAGACTTCCAATGAGCAGTTCTTC.

This clone was detected only a few times. This rearrangement joins TRBV6-4 to TRBJ1-1; maybe TRBD1 (6 bases). V lost 7 bases and J 2 bases, leaving 17 bases between the germline ends. Germline V gene lookup returns CDR1 MRHNA and CDR2 SNTAGT. This CDR3 contains 15 residues. The CDR3 sequence: CASTLGGEGNTEAFF. CDR3 bases: TGTGCCAGCACTCTAGGGGGGGAGGGAAACACTGAAGCTTTCTTT.

This clone was seen only once. The genes are TRBV28 and TRBJ2-7, with TRBD1 matching 7 bases. CDR3 length: 13 amino acids. The V segment lost 3 bases and the J segment 5 bases; nucleotides outside the gene matches: 4. CDR1 MDHEN and CDR2 SYDVKM come from the germline V gene. Here the CDR3 DNA reads TGTGCCAGCAGTTTGGACAGGAGCCACGAGCAGTACTTC. Translating gives CASSLDRSHEQYF.

The V gene is TRBV27, the J gene TRBJ2-3; D is ambiguous. Trimming stripped 3 bases from V and 2 bases from J, with 6 bases between. The CDR3 spans 13 residues. Germline assignment: CDR1 MNHEY and CDR2 SMNVEV (reference sequence). The CDR3 DNA follows: TGTGCCAGCAGTTTTCAAAACACAGATACGCAGTATTTT. It translates to CASSFQNTDTQYF.

This clone was seen a handful of times. The J gene is TRBJ1-5, the V gene TRBV2; unclear D gene. V was clipped by 8 bases and J by 9 bases, with 20 bases between them. This CDR3 region has 14 residues. From germline, CDR1 is SNHLY and CDR2 FYNNEI. The CDR3 bases are TGTGCCAGCTCCTACAGAGGGTCCCGACGGCCCCAGCATTTT. This sequence encodes CASSYRGSRRPQHF.

The V and J genes are TRBV4-1 and TRBJ2-2; 7 bases align to TRBD2. Germline V gene sequence: CDR1 MGHRA, CDR2 YSYEKL. CDR3 length: 16 residues. The V gene end was trimmed by 4 bases and the J gene end by 0 bases; junction bases not matched to a gene: 5. The DNA of the CDR3 is TGCGCCAGCAGCCGCTATAGCGGGCCGAACACCGGGGAGCTGTTTTTT. It translates to CASSRYSGPNTGELFF.

J is TRBJ2-7 and V is TRBV4-1; D is perhaps TRBD2 (6 bases). Trimming took off 1 base at V and 3 bases at J, with 13 bases between the two ends. CDR3 length equals 15 residues. The germline gives CDR1 MGHRA, CDR2 YSYEKL. CDR3 sequence: CASSQALAWDYEQYF. The DNA of the CDR3 is TGCGCCAGCAGCCAAGCACTAGCCTGGGACTACGAGCAGTACTTC.

The chain recombines TRBV28 with TRBJ1-1; 7 nucleotides align to TRBD1. This CDR3 spans 13 amino acids. Germline lookup yields CDR1 MDHEN and CDR2 SYDVKM. V lost 2 bases to trimming and J lost 4 bases; unmatched junction nucleotides: 1. CDR3 in amino acids: CASSLAGGTEAFF. In DNA, the CDR3 is TGTGCCAGCAGTTTAGCAGGGGGCACTGAAGCTTTCTTT.